Shown below are 27 T cell receptor beta chains from a single sample sequenced in a study of shared clonotypes between healthy human individuals. The assay was immunoSEQ multiplex PCR, and TCRdb's table has in-frame clones only and misses some. The table lists 450,000 to 500,000 clones, more than 65% of them singletons. The material sequenced was PBMCs. These receptors all come from a woman in her thirties or forties in good health. Some clones in this sample may be carry-over from other donors' samples.

In this sample, this clone turned up once. The rearrangement uses TRBV6-1 and TRBJ1-2, with TRBD1 matching over 8 bases. Germline V gene sequence: CDR1 MNHNS, CDR2 SASEGT. Trimming cost V 9 bases and J 8 bases; bases outside gene matches: 17. CDR3 size: 15 residues. The CDR3 DNA reads TGTGCCAGTTCCGGGACAGGCTCTTCCCTGGGCGGCTACACCTTC. Protein product: CASSGTGSSLGGYTF.

The chain employs TRBV30 and TRBJ1-5; tentative D call: TRBD1 (5 bases). The germline V and J ends were trimmed by 2 bases and 2 bases, with 10 bases remaining between them. The germline gives CDR1 GTSNPN, CDR2 SVGIG (reference sequence). The CDR3 length is 14 residues. This CDR3 reads CAWSSGVGNQPQHF. CDR3 bases: TGTGCCTGGAGTTCGGGGGTTGGCAATCAGCCCCAGCATTTT.

This chain links TRBV6-6 with TRBJ1-2; weak D call: TRBD1 (6 bases). Germline CDR1 is MNHNY and CDR2 is SVGAGI (reference sequence). Trimming removed 5 bases at V and 0 bases at J, with 13 bases between. This CDR3 spans 15 amino acids. The CDR3 DNA is TGTGCCAGCAGTGCGACAGGAATAACTAACTATGGCTACACCTTC. Protein sequence: CASSATGITNYGYTF.

The chain is built from TRBV5-1 and TRBJ2-5; D is unresolved. Looked up from germline, CDR1 is SGHRS and CDR2 is YFSETQ. V lost 4 bases and J lost 1, with 11 bases in between. This CDR3 has 14 residues. CDR3 sequence (DNA): TGCGCCAGCAGCCCAAACTATCCCCAAGAGACCCAGTACTTC. Protein: CASSPNYPQETQYF.

Concerning this clone: It may be a read error: a sequence one base away is much more abundant. This chain links TRBV5-4 with TRBJ2-3; 13 bases fit TRBD2. CDR3 length: 15 residues. Germline-derived CDR1 and CDR2 are SGHNT and YYREEE (reference sequence). The junction had 2 bases not matched to a gene; V was cut back by 4 bases and J by 3 bases. CDR3 nucleotides: TGTGCCAGCAGCCGGACTAGCGGGAGAACAGATACGCAGTATTTT. Translating gives CASSRTSGRTDTQYF. The variable domain in full, completed from reference TRBV5-4 and TRBJ2-3, reads ETGVTQSPTHLIKTRGQQVTLRCSSQSGHNTVSWYQQALGQGPQFIFQYYREEENGRGNFPPRFSGLQFPNYSSELNVNALELDDSALYLCASSRTSGRTDTQYFGPGTRLTVL.

The chain joins TRBV5-4 to TRBJ2-5; weak D call: TRBD2 (6 bases). The ends were cut back, 4 bases at V and 1 base at J, with 17 bases in the middle. The CDR3 is made up of 16 amino acids. The V gene's germline CDR1 is SGHNT and CDR2 YYREEE (reference sequence). CDR3: CASSPGGGFIQETQYF. The DNA for the CDR3 is TGTGCCAGCAGCCCAGGTGGGGGGTTCATCCAAGAGACCCAGTACTTC. Using reference TRBV5-4 and TRBJ2-5 for the parts outside the CDR3, the full variable domain is ETGVTQSPTHLIKTRGQQVTLRCSSQSGHNTVSWYQQALGQGPQFIFQYYREEENGRGNFPPRFSGLQFPNYSSELNVNALELDDSALYLCASSPGGGFIQETQYFGPGTRLLVL.

The DNA of the CDR3 is TGCGCCAGCAGCCAAGGGGATCGGCGGGAGGCCTACAATGAGCAGTTCTTC. Translating it yields CASSQGDRREAYNEQFF. V and J are TRBV4-1 and TRBJ2-1, with 8 bases lining up with TRBD2. V dropped 1 base and J dropped 2; count of bases not matched to a gene: 7. Germline CDR1 reads MGHRA; CDR2 reads YSYEKL. The CDR3 loop spans 17 amino acids.

The chain combines TRBV6-5 with TRBJ2-5, with D possibly TRBD1 on 6 matching bases. Per germline, CDR1 MNHEY and CDR2 SVGAGI. Trimming left V 7 bases short and J 1 base short, with 13 bases between. This CDR3 is 14 amino acids long. The chain's CDR3 is CASTPRTAQETQYF. CDR3 nucleotide sequence: TGTGCCAGCACCCCCCGGACAGCCCAAGAGACCCAGTACTTC.

The rearrangement joins TRBV5-5 to TRBJ2-7; D ambiguous. Deletions cut 0 bases from V and 3 bases from J, with 10 bases between. The CDR3 has 14 amino acids. Germline values: CDR1 SGHKS, CDR2 YYEKEE (reference sequence). DNA of the CDR3: TGTGCCAGCAGCTTGGAACAGACTTACTACGAGCAGTACTTC. It encodes CASSLEQTYYEQYF.

This rearrangement joins TRBV7-2 to TRBJ2-1, with D perhaps matching TRBD2 (5 bases). Per germline, CDR1 SGHTA and CDR2 FQGNSA. This CDR3 contains 13 residues. Trimming removed 2 bases from V and 10 bases from J, with 12 bases in between. This CDR3 reads CASSLMSEREQFF. CDR3 nucleotides: TGTGCCAGCAGCTTAATGTCCGAGCGGGAGCAGTTCTTC.

With respect to this clone: The sample has other DNA sequences that encode this CDR3 too. The chain carries TRBV4-3 and TRBJ2-3; D is ambiguous. Per germline, CDR1 LGHNA and CDR2 YSLEER. The CDR3 runs 14 residues. V shed 3 bases and J shed 0 bases, with 7 bases lying between them. The CDR3 DNA sequence: TGCGCCAGCAGCCAGGACCCCAGCACAGATACGCAGTATTTT. Translating it yields CASSQDPSTDTQYF.

This clone was observed a single time. The sample contains more than one DNA sequence encoding this CDR3. This rearrangement joins TRBV6-1 to TRBJ2-7, with D unresolved. CDR1 is MNHNS, CDR2 SASEGT, per germline. The CDR3 totals 14 residues. V dropped 3 bases and J dropped 0 bases, with 9 bases sitting between them. The CDR3 DNA follows: TGTGCCAGCAGTGAGGCCGGCAGCTCCTACGAGCAGTACTTC. Its translation: CASSEAGSSYEQYF.

The J gene is TRBJ2-5, the V gene TRBV10-3; 10 nucleotides align to TRBD2. There are 14 residues in the CDR3. V lost 6 bases, J lost 5 bases, and 6 bases stayed unmatched. Germline lookup yields CDR1 ENHRY and CDR2 SYGVKD. This CDR3 reads CAIREREGRETQYF. The CDR3, as DNA: TGTGCCATCAGGGAGCGGGAGGGCCGGGAGACCCAGTACTTC.

This chain joins TRBV12-5 and TRBJ2-2; no firm D call. V lost 0 bases, J lost 6 bases, and 14 bases lay in between. This CDR3 contains 16 residues. Germline lookup yields CDR1 LGHNT and CDR2 FRNRAP. The CDR3 DNA follows: TGTGCTAGTGGTTTGGTACTCAGCCGCCGCGCCGGGGAGCTGTTTTTT. Translation gives CASGLVLSRRAGELFF.

Regarding this clone: A read error may account for a junction end that differs from germline. V usage is TRBV28 and J usage is TRBJ1-1; TRBD1 might be the D (5 bases). CDR1 MDHEN and CDR2 SYDVKM come from the germline V gene. This CDR3 spans 11 amino acids. The CDR3 loop is CASRKTGTPDF. In DNA form, the CDR3 reads TGTGCCAGCAGAAAGACGGGGACCCCCGACTTT. Looking up the rest from reference TRBV28 and TRBJ1-1 gives the full variable domain: DVKVTQSSRYLVKRTGEKVFLECVQDMDHENMFWYRQDPGLGLRLIYFSYDVKMKEKGDIPEGYSVSREKKERFSLILESASTNQTSMYLCASRKTGTPDFGQGTRLTVV.

The gene calls are TRBV2 and TRBJ2-7; 9 bases map to TRBD2. Trimming cost V 6 bases and J 0 bases; bases outside gene matches: 15. CDR1 and CDR2 (germline): SNHLY, FYNNEI. CDR3 length equals 18 residues. CDR3 DNA: TGTGCCAGCAGCGGAGGGACGAGGACTAGCGAAACCTCCTACGAGCAGTACTTC. Its protein is CASSGGTRTSETSYEQYF.

This chain connects TRBV7-9 to TRBJ2-5, with no clear D. Looked up from germline, CDR1 is SEHNR and CDR2 is FQNEAQ (reference sequence). The CDR3 sequence is 14 residues long. The V and J ends lost 5 bases and 6 bases respectively, with 16 bases between them. The CDR3 protein is CASSPTASIQTQYF. Here the CDR3 DNA reads TGTGCCAGCAGCCCCACGGCTAGTATACAGACCCAGTACTTC. Using reference TRBV7-9 and TRBJ2-5 for the parts outside the CDR3, the full variable domain is DTGVSQNPRHKITKRGQNVTFRCDPISEHNRLYWYRQTLGQGPEFLTYFQNEAQLEKSRLLSDRFSAERPKGSFSTLEIQRTEQGDSAMYLCASSPTASIQTQYFGPGTRLLVL.

With regard to this clone: A read error may produce the germline difference seen at one junction end. Other nucleotide sequences in the sample specify the same CDR3. The rearrangement joins TRBV5-1 to TRBJ1-6; D call uncertain. The CDR3 has 16 residues. Germline V gene data show CDR1 as SGHRS and CDR2 as YFSETQ. The CDR3 region is CASSLERTQGISPLHF. In DNA form, the CDR3 reads TGCGCTAGCAGCTTGGAGCGGACCCAAGGGATTTCACCCCTCCACTTT.

Turning to this clone: Since a much larger clone is just one base distant, this may be a read error. This chain links TRBV5-4 with TRBJ2-5; TRBD1 agrees at 7 bases. Germline-derived CDR1 and CDR2 are SGHNT and YYREEE (reference sequence). This CDR3 has 16 amino acids. This chain's CDR3 is CAGSLGLGQGEETQYF. The CDR3 DNA is TGTGCCGGCAGCTTGGGTTTAGGGCAGGGGGAAGAGACCCAGTACTTC.

This sequence joins TRBV6-5 and TRBJ2-7; 8 bases match TRBD1. Germline V CDR1 and CDR2: MNHEY, SVGAGI. Unmatched junction bases numbered 10, after V lost 7 bases and J lost 5 bases. This CDR3 region has 14 residues. In DNA form, the CDR3 reads TGTGCCAGCATGACTCCCGGCAGGGGGCACGAGCAGTACTTC. Translation gives CASMTPGRGHEQYF.

J is TRBJ1-2 and V is TRBV30; D may be TRBD1 (5 bases). Germline loops: CDR1 GTSNPN, CDR2 SVGIG (reference sequence). CDR3 size: 18 residues. Between the trimmed V and J ends, which lost 0 bases and 4 bases, there was a span of 24 bases. CDR3 sequence (DNA): TGTGCCTGGAGTGTACGTCGCGGGGCGCGTTGGGACGGCTATGGCTACACCTTC. This sequence encodes CAWSVRRGARWDGYGYTF.

J is TRBJ1-2 and V is TRBV29-1; D remains ambiguous. V was clipped by 0 bases and J by 0 bases, with 8 bases between them. The CDR3 totals 14 residues. The germline CDR1 and CDR2 sequences are SQVTM and ANQGSEA. The CDR3 region has the DNA TGCAGCGTTGAAGATTTTAGGTCTAACTATGGCTACACCTTC. This translates into CSVEDFRSNYGYTF.

V is TRBV29-1 and J is TRBJ2-1; 7 bases map to TRBD1. The CDR3 has 12 residues. Germline V gene data show CDR1 as SQVTM and CDR2 as ANQGSEA. J was trimmed by 10 bases and V by 6 bases; bases with no gene match: 9. The CDR3 protein is CSVDTGAGEQFF. CDR3 coding DNA: TGCAGCGTAGATACAGGGGCGGGCGAGCAGTTCTTC.

About this clone: It differs at one base from a far larger clone, so likely a read error. The V gene is TRBV28, the J gene TRBJ1-2; TRBD1 matches 7 bases. Germline V gene lookup returns CDR1 MDHEN and CDR2 SYDVKM. The CDR3 is 15 residues long. This CDR3 reads CASRRGTVANHGYTF. The DNA of the CDR3 is TGTGCCAGCAGGCGGGGGACAGTCGCTAACCATGGCTACACCTTC.

The J gene is TRBJ1-5, the V gene TRBV6-7; unclear D gene. TRBV6-7 is recorded as an ORF, its role being uncertain. The CDR3 contains 15 residues. Trimming removed 2 bases from V and 5 bases from J, with 13 bases in between. In DNA form, the CDR3 reads TGTGCCAGCAGTTACCCCTCCTCGAGTTATCAGCCCCAGCATTTT. It encodes CASSYPSSSYQPQHF.

The chain has TRBV21-1 and TRBJ1-1. TRBV21-1 is a pseudogene. This CDR3 is 15 amino acids long. The CDR3 region is CASNPNPEPNTEAFF. The CDR3 DNA reads as TGTGCCAGCAACCCGAATCCGGAACCGAACACTGAAGCTTTCTTT.

A remark on this clone: A read error likely explains this, since a far larger clone differs by one base. V gene TRBV5-1 combines with J gene TRBJ2-7; D not resolved. Trimming stripped 4 bases from V and 2 bases from J, with 10 bases between. Germline lookup yields CDR1 SGHRS and CDR2 YFSETQ. The CDR3 runs 13 residues. The CDR3 protein is CASSPGWPYEQYF. The CDR3 region has the DNA TGCGCCAGCAGCCCCGGATGGCCCTACGAGCAGTACTTC.